A selection of T cell receptor beta chains follows, all from one sample in a study of blood T cells in healthy people across ages. Using its own MiXCR run on the 5' RACE reads, TCRdb lists one record per CDR3 protein. This sample has 2 million or so distinct CDR3 sequences; about 50% occur once, and the top ten carry about 2.1%. Sequenced material: blood. The receptor source for this set is a woman in her forties in good health. The CDR3 runs from the conserved cysteine through the conserved F or W. The order of the fields is CDR3 protein, CDR3 DNA, D gene, clone size, J gene, V gene. A D gene is named only where the DNA matches it firmly. Expanded clones are given a class, and other clones once, few, many or no size at all.

CDR3 protein: CSARVGTTRNEQFF
CDR3 DNA: TGCAGTGCTAGAGTCGGAACGACGAGGAATGAGCAGTTCTTC
D gene: -
clone size: -
J gene: TRBJ2-1
V gene: TRBV20-1

CDR3 protein: CASSQDLLSSHKQFF
CDR3 DNA: TGTGCCAGCAGCCAAGATCTGTTAAGCTCCCATAAGCAGTTCTTC
D gene: -
clone size: -
J gene: TRBJ2-1
V gene: TRBV14

CDR3 protein: CASSFLSLAGVTNEQFF
CDR3 DNA: TGTGCCAGCAGCTTCCTGTCACTAGCGGGGGTAACCAATGAGCAGTTCTTC
D gene: TRBD2
clone size: few
J gene: TRBJ2-1
V gene: TRBV7-2

CDR3 protein: CASSRTAENEKLFF
CDR3 DNA: TGTGCCAGCTCTCGGACGGCTGAAAATGAAAAACTGTTTTTT
D gene: -
clone size: -
J gene: TRBJ1-4
V gene: TRBV6-1

CDR3 protein: CASSSRQGWYEQYF
CDR3 DNA: TGTGCCAGCAGTTCCCGACAGGGTTGGTACGAGCAGTACTTC
D gene: TRBD1
clone size: -
J gene: TRBJ2-7
V gene: TRBV6-5

CDR3 protein: CASTKAGEAKNIQYF
CDR3 DNA: TGTGCCAGCACAAAGGCGGGGGAAGCCAAAAACATTCAGTACTTC
D gene: TRBD2
clone size: -
J gene: TRBJ2-4
V gene: TRBV27

CDR3 protein: CASSQSLGSSYEQYF
CDR3 DNA: TGCGCCAGCAGCCAATCACTAGGAAGCTCCTACGAGCAGTACTTC
D gene: -
clone size: -
J gene: TRBJ2-7
V gene: TRBV4-3

CDR3 protein: CASSYSGQEISYNEQFF
CDR3 DNA: TGTGCCAGCAGTTACTCGGGACAGGAGATCTCCTACAATGAGCAGTTCTTC
D gene: TRBD1
clone size: few
J gene: TRBJ2-1
V gene: TRBV6-2/TRBV6-3

CDR3 protein: CASSYGTAFTDTQYF
CDR3 DNA: TGTGCCAGCAGTTACGGGACAGCTTTCACAGATACGCAGTATTTT
D gene: TRBD1
clone size: -
J gene: TRBJ2-3
V gene: TRBV6-5

CDR3 protein: CASSQESLAGRETQYF
CDR3 DNA: TGTGCCAGCAGCCAAGAAAGTTTAGCGGGGAGGGAGACCCAGTACTTC
D gene: TRBD2
clone size: few
J gene: TRBJ2-5
V gene: TRBV4-2

CDR3 protein: CASNQGGTGPYEQYF
CDR3 DNA: TGTGCCAGCAACCAGGGGGGGACAGGGCCCTACGAGCAGTACTTC
D gene: TRBD1
clone size: few
J gene: TRBJ2-7
V gene: TRBV12-3/TRBV12-4

CDR3 protein: CASSFSRDCEQYF
CDR3 DNA: TGTGCCAGCAGCTTCTCCAGGGACTGCGAGCAGTACTTC
D gene: -
clone size: -
J gene: TRBJ2-7
V gene: TRBV7-2

CDR3 protein: CASSPQLGLAGGEQYF
CDR3 DNA: TGTGCCAGCAGCCCCCAACTGGGACTAGCGGGGGGTGAGCAGTACTTC
D gene: TRBD2
clone size: -
J gene: TRBJ2-7
V gene: TRBV7-2

CDR3 protein: CASSRDNRNTEAFF
CDR3 DNA: TGTGCCAGCAGCAGGGACAACCGGAACACTGAAGCTTTCTTT
D gene: -
clone size: once
J gene: TRBJ1-1
V gene: TRBV2

CDR3 protein: CASSLGTVTQETQYF
CDR3 DNA: TGTGCCAGCAGCTTAGGGACAGTGACACAAGAGACCCAGTACTTC
D gene: -
clone size: few
J gene: TRBJ2-5
V gene: TRBV7-9

CDR3 protein: CATEHLNIQYF
CDR3 DNA: TGCGCCACCGAGCACCTAAACATTCAGTACTTC
D gene: -
clone size: few
J gene: TRBJ2-4
V gene: TRBV24-1

CDR3 protein: CASSPTTGVSYNEQFF
CDR3 DNA: TGTGCCAGCAGTCCAACTACCGGGGTCAGTTACAATGAGCAGTTCTTC
D gene: -
clone size: -
J gene: TRBJ2-1
V gene: TRBV27